This TCR beta chain emerged from a study of OX40 agonist ivuxolimab in advanced cancers. Background for the entire study: Ivuxolimab was a fully human IgG2 agonistic monoclonal antibody targeting the costimulatory receptor OX40 (CD134). Of the approximately 50 dose-escalation patients, hepatocellular carcinoma was present in 19, melanoma in approximately 15, renal cell carcinoma in 9 and head and neck cancer in 9. Partial responses were achieved by three dose-escalation patients, of whom one had hepatocellular carcinoma and two had cutaneous melanoma. Intravenous ivuxolimab was administered to patients every 2 weeks at six dose levels: 0.01, 0.1, 0.3, 1.5, 3 and 10 mg/kg. The paper reports the monotherapy dose-escalation portion (N of about 54 patients) of the phase I ivuxolimab trial. In the dose-escalation cohort, 82.7% of patients were male, and the mean age was 60 years with a range of roughly 20 to 80. Patients were allowed to have had prior anti-PD-1, anti-PD-L1 or anti-CTLA-4 therapy, and around 40% of the dose-escalation patients had previously received checkpoint inhibitors. Peripheral TCRbeta sequencing was intended to test whether TCR sequence diversity was altered and clonal T-cell expansion was caused by ivuxolimab. Overall results and qualifications from the work: At doses of 0.1 to 3.0 mg/kg, clonal expansion of both CD4+ and CD8+ blood T cells was observed from baseline to week 6. Partial responders in the 0.1-3.0 mg/kg groups had among the lowest normalized peripheral clonal expansion, especially among CD8+ T cells. After ivuxolimab, expanded clones were on average more numerous among CD8+ T cells than among CD4+ T cells. Low levels of normalized T-cell clonal expansion were also shown by some nonresponding patients. The antigen specificity of the clonally expanded peripheral T cells was not determined.

To sequence the TCRbeta CDR3 region, genomic DNA was isolated from the sorted cells. The immunoSEQ Assay was used for sequencing of TCRbeta CDR3 regions. In its TCRdb copy, this immuneACCESS table keeps in-frame sequences only and misses some clones. Where compared with another copy, unresolved V genes explain less than half of these, and the others have no known cause. This sample lists tens of thousands of clones; approximately 95% were detected once. The ten biggest clones cover around 25% of the sample. The trial excluded patients who had a history of autoimmune disease or were on systemic immunosuppression. Peripheral blood for TCR sequencing was drawn from every dose cohort at baseline, at cycle 4 day 1 and at cycle 7 day 1. Samples came from an open-label, multicenter, first-in-human phase I dose-escalation trial of ivuxolimab. Adults with locally advanced or metastatic melanoma, renal cell, hepatocellular, or head and neck squamous cell carcinoma were enrolled in the trial. Before TCR sequencing, CD4+ T cells and CD8+ T cells from peripheral blood were sorted into separate populations.

Deletion took 5 bases off V and 4 bases off J, with a span of 21 bases between the germline ends. Spanning cysteine to phenylalanine, the CDR3 consists of 17 amino acids. Here the CDR3 DNA is all that survives: 51 bases in frame from base 1. The CDR1 and CDR2 encoded by the germline V gene (reference sequence) are MNHEY and SMNVEV. Worth noting for this clone: The target of this receptor is not known. Per-base quality was not reported, and no clone a single base away is much larger than it.

This clonotype was obtained from an adult with an advanced solid tumor such as melanoma, head and neck, liver or kidney cancer. The sequence links TRBV27 to TRBJ2-1; the D gene is perhaps TRBD2, from 6 matching bases. The sequencing here drew on CD4+ or CD8+ T cells sorted from blood, taken in a trial of the OX40 agonist ivuxolimab. The CDR3 region: CASSPGERGGAYNEQFF. The DNA sequence follows: TGTGCCAGCAGTCCCGGGGAGAGGGGCGGGGCTTACAATGAGCAGTTCTTC.